This T cell receptor (beta chain) derives from a study of cytotoxic CD8 clonotypes in ibrutinib-treated CLL (dated by TCRdb to the early 2020s). Study-wide context: The cohort included some 14 treatment-naive and approximately eleven relapsed/refractory patients; around 18 were IGHV unmutated. Partial responses were observed in 24 patients and complete responses in 2; after a median follow-up of about 69 months, remission was maintained in roughly 14 patients and progression was observed in about twelve. The response samples were drawn at a median of 12 months into treatment, with a range of about 6 to 40 months. On average, each sample yielded some 250,000 productive templates and tens of thousands of productive rearrangements. Of the 70 to 100 people in the trial, 26 had longitudinal samples available. Cryopreserved peripheral blood mononuclear cells were obtained before treatment, at response, and at either sustained remission or disease progression. Every remission and progressive disease sample was obtained while ibrutinib was still being received by the patients. The full study reports these points: Clonality rose at ibrutinib response, remained stable during sustained remission, and dropped back toward baseline at progression. At baseline, clonality was higher than in age-matched healthy donors and showed a strong correlation with circulating CD8+ T-cell counts. Public clonotypes were found to be uncommon and were observed to contract or remain stable during treatment; the increase in clonality was shown to reflect expansion of private clonotypes at ibrutinib response. Sampling times were not matched between sustained-remission and progressing patients, and lymph node repertoires were not studied.

The intended sense of this specimen's time point label: approximately twelve months on ibrutinib. For TCR beta library preparation, around 1.8 micrograms of genomic DNA were extracted from the cryopreserved PBMCs. Longitudinal blood samples from CLL patients on ibrutinib monotherapy were analyzed using high-throughput TCR beta sequencing. The patients took part in an open-label, single-center phase 2 trial of ibrutinib monotherapy. For this clone: Which antigen it targets is not known. Base qualities are missing; no much larger clone stands one base away.

On a MiSeq, deep resolution sequencing aimed for a depth between 1 in 1 million and 1 in 200,000 T cells, with each clonotype covered approximately 10x on average. The immunoSEQ hsTCRB Kit was used to generate the TCR beta libraries. Processing in the source paper ran as follows. The data were analyzed with ImmunoSEQ Analyzer and ImmunoSEQ Data Assistant, and V, D and J gene assignments followed IMGT definitions. Clonality, which ranges from 0 to 1, was calculated by subtracting the normalized Shannon entropy of productive rearrangement frequencies from one. Only overrepresented clonotypes making up at least 0.05% of the repertoire of each patient were included in the public clonotype analysis. Repertoires from some 13 age-matched healthy donors in immuneACCESS were used as clonality controls. This immuneACCESS table, as held by TCRdb, lists in-frame sequences with V and J called but not all clones. Of the missing ones, under half trace to an unresolved V gene in checked studies; the others have no known cause. V and J calls and clone size follow that table, whereas D and trimming were derived from the DNA. This sample lists some 200,000 clones; 60% to 80% were detected once. The ten largest clones add up to over 5.5% of the sample.

The source is a human donor with chronic lymphocytic leukemia. The sequencing used PBMCs, collected after 12 months of ibrutinib treatment.

The sequence in DNA is TGTGCCAGCAGCCCGGGCGGGCTTAGCTCCTACAATGAGCAGTTCTTC. The encoded protein is CASSPGGLSSYNEQFF. The chain employs TRBV11-3 and TRBJ2-1; TRBD2 might be the D gene, on 5 matching bases. CDR1 and CDR2, looked up from the germline V gene, are SGHNT and YENEEA. V is clipped by 5 bases and J by 0 bases, and the sequence between their germline boundaries is 14 bases long. The CDR3 contains 16 residues, cysteine and phenylalanine counted. Only the CDR3 part of the read is kept: 48 bases, read in frame from the first base.